This T cell receptor (beta chain) was identified during a study of T cell responses to AZD1222 COVID-19 vaccine. CDR1 SGHTA and CDR2 FQGNSA come from the germline V gene. The CDR3 runs 14 residues. The V end was cut by 2 bases, the J end by 3 bases, with 11 bases between. Study-level findings and limits: Nearly half of spike-specific TCRs reportedly target variant regions that are unmutated in the B.1.351 and B.1.1.7 variants. Recipients of AZD1222 seropositive at baseline numbered only 5 to 7. Scientists sampled the repertoires only once the peak T cell response had passed. Possibly, clonal diversity was underestimated; donors were largely white British and included more females.

This table comes from immunoSEQ multiplex PCR, and its TCRdb copy is limited to in-frame clones, with some not included. The profile shows approximately 130,000 clones, 80% to 95% of them singletons. Turning to this clone: The antigen is unknown.

This sequence originates from an adult in good health. V usage is TRBV7-2 and J usage is TRBJ2-7; D is undetermined. Sequencing used peripheral blood, obtained on day 0 of AZD1222 vaccination. The CDR3 region has the DNA TGTGCCAGCAGCTTAAACGGAAATTACTACGAGCAGTACTTC. Residues: CASSLNGNYYEQYF.